This T cell receptor (beta chain) was recovered during a study of Tregs in tolerant kidney transplant recipients. TCRdb keeps only in-frame clones here, not all; method: immunoSEQ multiplex PCR. In the table there are about 110,000 clones, almost 90% of which are singletons. In the case of this clone: Its specificity is unknown.

Whole-study findings and limits: Antigen-driven expansion was suggested because donor-specific Tregs expanded more than all Tregs in tolerant patients.

V trimming: 0 bases; J trimming: 0 bases; junction bases outside the gene matches: 2. This CDR3 is built from 15 residues. Germline V gene data show CDR1 as SGHRS and CDR2 as YFSETQ. This specimen consisted of CD4+ T cells from blood, obtained before the transplant. The TCR was taken from a human donor who received a combined kidney and bone marrow transplant. The chain has TRBV5-1 and TRBJ1-2; the match to TRBD1 covers 7 bases. The CDR3 nucleotides are TGCGCCAGCAGCTTGGGGGACAGAACTAACTATGGCTACACCTTC. This translates into CASSLGDRTNYGYTF.